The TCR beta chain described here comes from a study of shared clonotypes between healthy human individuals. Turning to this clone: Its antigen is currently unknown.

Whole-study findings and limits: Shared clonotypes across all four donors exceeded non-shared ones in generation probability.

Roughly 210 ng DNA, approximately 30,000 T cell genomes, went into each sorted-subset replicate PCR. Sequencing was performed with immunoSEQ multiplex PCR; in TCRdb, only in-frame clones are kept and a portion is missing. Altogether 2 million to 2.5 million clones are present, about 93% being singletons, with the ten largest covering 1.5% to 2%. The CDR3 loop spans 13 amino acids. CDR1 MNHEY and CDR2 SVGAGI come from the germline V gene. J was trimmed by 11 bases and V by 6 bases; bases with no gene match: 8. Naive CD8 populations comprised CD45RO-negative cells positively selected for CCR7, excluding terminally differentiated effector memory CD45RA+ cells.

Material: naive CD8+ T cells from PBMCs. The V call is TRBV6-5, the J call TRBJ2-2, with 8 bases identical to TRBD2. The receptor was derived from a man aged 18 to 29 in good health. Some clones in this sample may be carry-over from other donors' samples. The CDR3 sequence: CASSRGTRKELFF. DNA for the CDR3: TGTGCCAGCAGCCGGGGGACTAGAAAAGAGCTGTTTTTT.